The clone carrying this T cell receptor (beta chain) was found a few times. As yet, its antigen is unknown. Each CDR3 protein gets one entry after TCRdb re-called the reads with MiXCR. The data contain roughly 280,000 distinct CDR3 sequences, about 20% of them singletons. Per germline, CDR1 MNHEY and CDR2 SMNVEV (reference sequence). This CDR3 comprises 15 residues. V dropped 3 bases and J dropped 3 bases, with 13 bases sitting between them. The data are from a study of T cell repertoires in cytomegalovirus infection. The sample in question was cultured PBMCs, obtained from culture after CMV antigen stimulation. The chain is built from TRBV27 and TRBJ2-3, with a tentative D call TRBD1 (5 bases). The origin of this receptor is a human donor in good health (CMV status not recorded). Some clones in this sample may be carry-over from other donors' samples. The CDR3 sequence: CASSLGPVATDTQYF. CDR3 nucleotide sequence: TGTGCCAGCAGTTTGGGGCCAGTCGCGACAGATACGCAGTATTTT.